This T cell receptor beta chain is drawn from a study of blood T cell repertoires in COVID-19. At the level of the study: From the United States, Italy and Spain came samples of acute and convalescent COVID-19. PBMCs, B-cell-depleted T cells, or T cells provided the cDNA or gDNA that made up the material.

The CDR3 is made up of 14 amino acids. Looked up from germline, CDR1 is LGHDT and CDR2 is YNNKEL (reference sequence). Trimming removed 3 bases from V and 1 base from J, with 9 bases in between. Source study methods: It was from reference gene primer amplification that nucleated cell counts were estimated. Assay: immunoSEQ multiplex PCR; the TCRdb copy retains only in-frame clones and omits some. V, J and clone size are taken as reported in that table, and D and trimming were inferred from the DNA itself. The sample consists of 200,000 to 250,000 clones, around 81% of them appearing once. The sequenced sample consisted of peripheral blood. This receptor was identified in a woman of 80 years or more with COVID-19, enrolled during active disease. The chain has TRBV3-1 (or the pseudogene TRBV3-2) and TRBJ1-1, with D unclear. The CDR3 DNA is TGTGCCAGCAGCCAGAGACATTCGAACACTGAAGCTTTCTTT. Translation gives CASSQRHSNTEAFF.